These 14 T cell receptor beta chains were all obtained from the same sample, sequenced in a study of breast tumors, draining lymph nodes, adjacent tissues. TCRdb fed the multiplex PCR reads into MiXCR, producing one record per CDR3 protein. The data show some 85,000 distinct CDR3 sequences, roughly 28% seen once. Axillary draining lymph nodes of breast cancer patients supplied the node samples. Sequenced: axillary lymph node tissue. The source of these receptors is a female donor with breast cancer. Some clones in this sample may be carry-over from other donors' samples.

The chain uses TRBV4-1 and TRBJ2-7, with D hard to call. V lost 4 bases to trimming and J lost 7 bases, with 14 bases between them. Per the germline V gene, CDR1 is MGHRA and CDR2 is YSYEKL. There are 13 residues in the CDR3. In DNA form, the CDR3 reads TGCGCCAGCAGCCCCTCTAATCCCGGTGAGCAGTACTTC. Amino acids: CASSPSNPGEQYF.

There are a few counts of this clonotype. The rearrangement uses TRBV6-4 and TRBJ1-5; D is unresolved. The germline V and J ends were trimmed by 5 bases and 11 bases, with 16 bases remaining between them. Germline assignment: CDR1 MRHNA and CDR2 SNTAGT. The length of the CDR3 is 13 residues. In DNA form, the CDR3 reads TGTGCCAGCAGTCCTCTCGCCCAGCCGGCCCAGCATTTT. Translated: CASSPLAQPAQHF.

This clonotype was counted many times. The chain uses TRBV7-6 and TRBJ2-1; 9 bases agree with TRBD2. Trimming at V came to 6 bases and at J to 6 bases, leaving 9 bases not matched to a gene. CDR3 length: 15 residues. The germline gives CDR1 SGHVS, CDR2 FNYEAQ. The CDR3 loop reads CASSPRTSAGNEQFF. The CDR3 nucleotides are TGTGCCAGCAGTCCACGGACTAGCGCTGGCAATGAGCAGTTCTTC.

Concerning this clonotype: A much larger clone is a single base away; this may be a read error. The rearrangement joins TRBV11-3 to TRBJ1-1; D not certain. V was shortened by 8 bases and J by 1 base, with 17 bases between the two germline ends. The CDR3 runs to 15 residues. CDR1 and CDR2 from the germline V gene are SGHNT and YENEEA. The CDR3 reads CASGSQPTRNTEAFF. CDR3 coding DNA: TGTGCCAGCGGCTCCCAACCTACGAGGAACACTGAAGCTTTCTTT.

This clonotype was counted many times. V gene TRBV24-1 combines with J gene TRBJ2-1; TRBD2 is a possible D gene (6 bases). The CDR3 extends over 16 amino acids. Trimming cost V 1 base and J 2 bases, with 11 bases left between them. Germline CDR1 is KGHDR and CDR2 is SFDVKD. The chain's CDR3 is CATSDLRAGPYNEQFF. Written as DNA, the CDR3 is TGTGCCACCAGTGATTTACGAGCGGGCCCCTACAATGAGCAGTTCTTC.

This clonotype was counted at least ten times. This chain links TRBV15 with TRBJ2-7; possibly TRBD2 for D (6 bases). V gave up 0 bases and J gave up 7 bases, with 19 bases separating them. This CDR3 has 16 amino acids. CDR1 and CDR2 from the germline V gene are LNHNV and YYDKDF (reference sequence). CDR3 bases: TGTGCCACCAGCAGAGAAGTTCGGGGAGGTTTTCGGGAGCAGTACTTC. It specifies CATSREVRGGFREQYF.

In this sample, this clonotype turned up many times. This chain uses TRBV20-1 with TRBJ2-2; 7 nucleotides agree with TRBD1. The J segment lost 6 bases and the V segment lost 2 bases, leaving 9 bases of the junction unmatched. Germline CDR1 is DFQATT and CDR2 is SNEGSKA (reference sequence). This CDR3 is 15 amino acids long. CDR3 nucleotides: TGCAGTGCTAGACGCCCCGGACAGGTCGCCGGGGAGCTGTTTTTT. As protein: CSARRPGQVAGELFF.

This clonotype showed up many times. The chain couples TRBV7-2 to TRBJ2-7; D unresolved. The CDR3 is made up of 12 amino acids. CDR1 is SGHTA and CDR2 is FQGNSA in the germline V gene. For the CDR3, the DNA is TGTGCTACCGGAGTAGGAGCCTACGAGCAGTACTTC. It translates to CATGVGAYEQYF.

Comments on this clonotype: One end of the junction does not line up with germline, which may come from a read error. V is TRBV7-9 and J is TRBJ2-5; 11 bases fit TRBD2. The CDR3 is made up of 15 amino acids. Germline V gene lookup returns CDR1 SEHNR and CDR2 FQNEAQ (reference sequence). CDR3 loop: CASSFTSGSSGTQHF. CDR3 DNA sequence: TGTGCCAGCAGCTTCACTAGCGGGAGTTCAGGGACCCAGCACTTC.

The rearrangement joins TRBV10-3 to TRBJ1-6; D unclear. The V end was cut by 2 bases, the J end by 10 bases, with 12 bases between. The germline V gene has CDR1 ENHRY and CDR2 SYGVKD. CDR3 length: 14 amino acids. The CDR3 nucleotides are TGTGCCATCAGTGAGCCCTCACTAGCGTCACCCCTCCACTTT. Translated: CAISEPSLASPLHF.

This clonotype was observed a handful of times. The chain is built from TRBV6-6 and TRBJ2-2; D may be TRBD1 (5 bases). The CDR3 is 16 residues long. The V and J ends lost 6 bases and 1 base respectively, with 15 bases between them. Germline V CDR1 and CDR2: MNHNY, SVGAGI (reference sequence). CDR3 in amino acids: CASSDRQIENTGELFF. DNA for the CDR3: TGTGCCAGCAGCGACCGACAGATTGAGAACACCGGGGAGCTGTTTTTT.

The sample holds a few counts of this clonotype. The CDR3: CASSRTSGTTALHEQFF. The CDR3 DNA reads as TGTGCCAGCAGCAGGACTAGCGGGACTACCGCCCTCCATGAGCAGTTCTTC. The V call is TRBV11-1, the J call TRBJ2-1; 12 nucleotides agree with TRBD2. The germline gives CDR1 SGHAT, CDR2 FQDESV (reference sequence). The V segment lost 5 bases and the J segment 8 bases; nucleotides outside the gene matches: 13. The CDR3 is 17 residues long.

This clonotype was seen at least ten times. The chain is built from TRBV6-1 and TRBJ2-1; 9 positions agree with TRBD2. Unmatched junction bases numbered 6, after V lost 6 bases and J lost 3 bases. Germline CDR1 MNHNS, CDR2 SASEGT. This CDR3 is 15 amino acids long. The DNA of the CDR3 is TGTGCCAGCAGGCGGGAGGGGCTACTCTACAATGAGCAGTTCTTC. It translates to CASRREGLLYNEQFF.

This clonotype has just a few counts. The chain couples TRBV4-3 to TRBJ1-1; D is perhaps TRBD1 (5 bases). There are 16 residues in the CDR3. CDR1 LGHNA and CDR2 YSLEER come from the germline V gene. V lost 0 bases and J 0 bases, leaving 11 bases between the germline ends. CDR3 coding DNA: TGCGCCAGCAGCCAAGATAGGGGCAGGTTGAACACTGAAGCTTTCTTT. It is translated as CASSQDRGRLNTEAFF.